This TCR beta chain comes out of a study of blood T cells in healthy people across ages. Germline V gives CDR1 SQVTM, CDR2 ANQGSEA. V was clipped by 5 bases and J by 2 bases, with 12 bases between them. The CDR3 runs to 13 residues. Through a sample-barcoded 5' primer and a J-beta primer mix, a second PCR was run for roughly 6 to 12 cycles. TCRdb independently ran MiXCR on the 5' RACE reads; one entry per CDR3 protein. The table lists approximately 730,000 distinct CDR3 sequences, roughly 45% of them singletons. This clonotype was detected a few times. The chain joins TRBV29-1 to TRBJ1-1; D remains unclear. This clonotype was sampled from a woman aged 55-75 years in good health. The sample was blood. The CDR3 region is CSVLPGLNTEAFF. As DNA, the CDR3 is TGCAGCGTTTTACCGGGCCTTAACACTGAAGCTTTCTTT.